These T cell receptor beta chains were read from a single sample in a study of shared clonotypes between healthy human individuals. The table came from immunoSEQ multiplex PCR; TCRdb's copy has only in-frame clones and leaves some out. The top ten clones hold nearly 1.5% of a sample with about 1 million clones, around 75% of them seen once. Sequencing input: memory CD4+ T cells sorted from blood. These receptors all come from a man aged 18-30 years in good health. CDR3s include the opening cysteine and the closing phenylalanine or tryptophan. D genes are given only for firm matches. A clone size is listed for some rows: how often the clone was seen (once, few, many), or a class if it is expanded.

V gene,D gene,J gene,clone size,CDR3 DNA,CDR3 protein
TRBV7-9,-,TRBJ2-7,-,TGTGCCAGCAGCTTAGCGCCGTGGGAGCAGTACTTC,CASSLAPWEQYF
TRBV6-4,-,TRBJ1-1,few,TGTGCCAGCAGTAACAATATGAACACTGAAGCTTTCTTT,CASSNNMNTEAFF
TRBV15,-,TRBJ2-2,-,TGTGCCACCAGCAGAGCAGCGGAAACCGGGGAGCTGTTTTTT,CATSRAAETGELFF
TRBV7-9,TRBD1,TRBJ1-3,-,TGTGCCAGCAACTCGGACAGGATAAGGTCTGAAGCTGGAAACACCATATATTTT,CASNSDRIRSEAGNTIYF
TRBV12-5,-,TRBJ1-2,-,TGTGCTAGTGGTTTGGTATTCCTGGGGGCAGACTCCTCCTATGGCTACACCTTC,CASGLVFLGADSSYGYTF
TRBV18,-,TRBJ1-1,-,TGTGCCAGCTTATCTGGAGCTAACACTGAAGCTTTCTTT,CASLSGANTEAFF
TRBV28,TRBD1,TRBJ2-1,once,TGTGCCAGCAGTCCAGCGGCCGGGACAGAAATGAGTCGGTCGCAGTTCTTC,CASSPAAGTEMSRSQFF
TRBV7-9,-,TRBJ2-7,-,TGTGCCAGCAGCTTCCAGGGCGGAGCCTACGAGCAGTACTTC,CASSFQGGAYEQYF
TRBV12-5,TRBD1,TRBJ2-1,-,TGTGCTAGTGGTGGGGGGACAGGGGAACCCTACAATGAGCAGTTCTTC,CASGGGTGEPYNEQFF
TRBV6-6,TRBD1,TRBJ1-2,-,TGTGCCAGCAGTAGGATGACAGGGGGAAACTATGGCTACACCTTC,CASSRMTGGNYGYTF
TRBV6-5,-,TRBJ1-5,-,TGTGCCAGCAGTTACGACAGCAATCAGCCCCAGCATTTT,CASSYDSNQPQHF